This record covers a single T cell receptor (beta chain). The CDR3 carries no conserved terminal phenylalanine or tryptophan, so it likely arises from a read error. Alongside a J-beta primer mix, a sample-barcoded 5' primer served in a second PCR lasting 7 to 11 cycles. TCRdb reprocessed the 5' RACE reads with MiXCR, giving one entry per CDR3 protein. The data contain 800,000 to 950,000 distinct CDR3 sequences, around 29% of them seen just once; the ten biggest clones take up about 9.4%. The record originates from a study of blood T cells in healthy people across ages. V was clipped by 0 bases and J by 0 bases; unmatched bases: 1. CDR1 is SGDLS and CDR2 is YYNGEE in the germline V gene. The CDR3 is 15 residues long. The same sample was also used in a study of T cells of mothers and their children.

The J gene is TRBJ2-5, the V gene TRBV9; TRBD2 agrees at 8 bases. The clonotype originates from a middle-aged woman in good health. The sample taken for sequencing was blood. CDR3 sequence (DNA): TGTGCCAGCAGCGTAGGGGGACTAGACCAAGAGACCCAGTACTCC. It translates to CASSVGGLDQETQYS.